This passage covers 5 T cell receptor beta chains from one sample sequenced in a study of control samples from healthy donors and cancer patients. TCRdb keeps only in-frame clones here, not all; method: immunoSEQ multiplex PCR. This sample carries 100,000 to 120,000 clones, roughly 90% of them seen once, and the ten largest clones take roughly 4%. Material for sequencing was PBMCs. Receptor source: a woman aged 60-75 years with lung cancer.

The chain couples TRBV5-1 to TRBJ2-5; no clear D. This CDR3 is 13 amino acids long. The germline gives CDR1 SGHRS, CDR2 YFSETQ. V was clipped by 0 bases and J by 4 bases, with 7 bases between them. CDR3 sequence reads: CASSLEAAETQYF. The CDR3 bases are TGCGCCAGCAGCTTGGAAGCAGCAGAGACCCAGTACTTC.

The chain couples TRBV6-6 to TRBJ1-1; D may be TRBD1 (5 bases). V was trimmed by 3 bases and J by 3 bases, leaving 11 bases between them. The CDR3 runs to 14 residues. CDR1 and CDR2 from the germline V gene are MNHNY and SVGAGI (reference sequence). The CDR3 DNA reads as TGTGCCAGCAGTTATAACGGACAATACACTGAAGCTTTCTTT. Translation: CASSYNGQYTEAFF.

The rearrangement uses TRBV5-6 and TRBJ1-2, with TRBD1 matching over 7 bases. This CDR3 has 13 residues. Germline CDR1 is SGHDT and CDR2 is YYEEEE. V shed 5 bases, J shed 3 bases, and the junction held 4 bases outside the gene matches. CDR3 DNA: TGTGCCAGCAGTAATACAGGGGACTATGGCTACACCTTC. It specifies CASSNTGDYGYTF. Filled out from reference TRBV5-6 and TRBJ1-2, the complete variable domain reads DAGVTQSPTHLIKTRGQQVTLRCSPKSGHDTVSWYQQALGQGPQFIFQYYEEEERQRGNFPDRFSGHQFPNYSSELNVNALLLGDSALYLCASSNTGDYGYTFGSGTRLTVV.

The chain couples TRBV7-2 to TRBJ1-3; 8 bases agree with TRBD1. CDR1 SGHTA and CDR2 FQGNSA come from the germline V gene. The ends lost 5 bases at V and 5 bases at J; junction bases unmatched: 5. This CDR3 is 14 amino acids long. In DNA, the CDR3 is TGTGCCAGCAGCCAACGACAGGGGCGAAACACCATATATTTT. This gives the protein CASSQRQGRNTIYF.

The chain is built from TRBV19 and TRBJ1-5; a possible D gene is TRBD1 (5 bases). The CDR3 sequence is 14 residues long. Trimming stripped 3 bases from V and 3 bases from J, with 9 bases between. The germline CDR1 and CDR2 sequences are LNHDA and SQIVND (reference sequence). The CDR3: CASSMRGHNQPQHF. DNA of the CDR3: TGTGCCAGTAGTATGAGGGGCCACAATCAGCCCCAGCATTTT.